This passage covers 28 T cell receptor beta chains from one sample sequenced in a study of human T cells and chemical hapten exposure. Time point: pre-sensitization, week 0. The treatment denotes: therapeutic diphenylcyclopropenone sensitization with weekly scalp DPC. TCRdb re-analysed the RACE reads in MiXCR, keeping a single row per CDR3 protein. The profile shows 300,000 to 450,000 distinct CDR3 sequences, approximately 5.1% of them singletons. The sequenced sample was whole blood, obtained in connection with sensitization to the hapten diphenylcyclopropenone (DPC). The receptors shown here come from a woman aged 50 to 65 with alopecia areata. Some clones in this sample may be carry-over from other donors' samples.

This clonotype was observed at least ten times. The V gene is TRBV7-9, the J gene TRBJ2-3, with 10 nucleotides matching TRBD2. The CDR3 has 17 residues. Per germline, CDR1 SEHNR and CDR2 FQNEAQ (reference sequence). The junction had 13 bases not matched to a gene; V was cut back by 5 bases and J by 5 bases. DNA of the CDR3: TGTGCCAGCAGCCATCATGGGGCTAGCGGGAGTGGAGATACGCAGTATTTT. Translation: CASSHHGASGSGDTQYF.

V usage is TRBV12-3 or TRBV12-4 and J usage is TRBJ2-3, with D perhaps TRBD1 (5 bases). V lost 1 base and J 5 bases, leaving 10 bases between the germline ends. The length of the CDR3 is 14 residues. The CDR3 DNA reads TGTGCCAGCAGTTTAGAAAGGGGTCTAGATACGCAGTATTTT. This encodes CASSLERGLDTQYF.

This clonotype turned up a few times. This sequence joins TRBV19 and TRBJ2-7; 7 bases agree with TRBD1. This CDR3 is 12 amino acids long. Germline CDR1 LNHDA, CDR2 SQIVND (reference sequence). With 9 bases clipped from V and 3 bases from J, the junction kept 5 bases outside the gene matches. CDR3 nucleotides: TGTGCCAGCCGGGACAGACACTACGAGCAGTACTTC. Translating it yields CASRDRHYEQYF.

This clonotype appeared many times. This chain links TRBV29-1 with TRBJ2-5, with TRBD1 identical over 9 bases. The V and J ends lost 7 bases and 4 bases, in that order; junction bases with no gene match: 4. Germline-derived CDR1 and CDR2 are SQVTM and ANQGSEA. The CDR3 is 12 residues long. CDR3 protein: CSGGQGGETQYF. The CDR3 DNA reads TGCAGCGGGGGACAGGGAGGAGAGACCCAGTACTTC.

The chain links TRBV2 to TRBJ2-1; D possibly corresponds to TRBD1 (6 bases). V shed 0 bases and J shed 9 bases, with 15 bases lying between them. The CDR3 is 15 residues long. Germline CDR1 and CDR2: SNHLY and FYNNEI. CDR3 in DNA: TGTGCCAGCAGTGAAGCCGCTGGCCCCAGGGGTGAGCAGTTCTTC. Its translation: CASSEAAGPRGEQFF. Together with reference TRBV2 and TRBJ2-1, the CDR3 gives the full variable domain: EPEVTQTPSHQVTQMGQEVILRCVPISNHLYFYWYRQILGQKVEFLVSFYNNEISEKSEIFDDQFSVERPDGSNFTLKIRSTKLEDSAMYFCASSEAAGPRGEQFFGPGTRLTVL.

Ten or more counts support this clonotype. V usage is TRBV20-1 and J usage is TRBJ2-7; 13 nucleotides align to TRBD2. V gave up 3 bases and J gave up 4 bases; unmatched junction bases: 6. CDR3 length equals 15 residues. The germline gives CDR1 DFQATT, CDR2 SNEGSKA (reference sequence). The CDR3 bases are TGCAGTGCTAGTCGCGGGACTAGCGGGGAGTACGAGCAGTACTTC. Translated: CSASRGTSGEYEQYF.

This clonotype has more than one count but fewer than ten. The CDR3 DNA reads TGCGCCAGCAGCCTTCAGGAGACGGTGGCTAATGAAAAACTGTTTTTT. It specifies CASSLQETVANEKLFF. The gene calls are TRBV4-1 and TRBJ1-4; D unresolved. The CDR3 has 16 amino acids. V lost 4 bases, J lost 3 bases, and 15 bases lay in between. Per the germline V gene, CDR1 is MGHRA and CDR2 is YSYEKL.

This clonotype was found many times. V is TRBV15 and J is TRBJ2-7; D is uncertain. The CDR3 is 13 amino acids. Germline assignment: CDR1 LNHNV and CDR2 YYDKDF (reference sequence). V was pared by 0 bases and J by 2 bases, with 5 bases between. Written as DNA, the CDR3 is TGTGCCACCAGCAGAGAAGGGACCTACGAGCAGTACTTC. It specifies CATSREGTYEQYF.

This clonotype was detected many times. The chain combines TRBV29-1 with TRBJ2-5; TRBD2 matches 7 bases. The germline gives CDR1 SQVTM, CDR2 ANQGSEA. V trimming: 0 bases; J trimming: 9 bases; junction bases outside the gene matches: 7. CDR3 length equals 13 residues. CDR3 in amino acids: CSVEDDGAGAQYF. CDR3 nucleotide sequence: TGCAGCGTTGAAGATGACGGGGCGGGGGCCCAGTACTTC. The variable domain in full, completed from reference TRBV29-1 and TRBJ2-5, reads SAVISQKPSRDICQRGTSLTIQCQVDSQVTMMFWYRQQPGQSLTLIATANQGSEATYESGFVIDKFPISRPNLTFSTLTVSNMSPEDSSIYLCSVEDDGAGAQYFGPGTRLLVL.

A few counts support this clonotype. The chain employs TRBV11-2 and TRBJ2-7; D ambiguous. This CDR3 has 15 residues. Germline V gene lookup returns CDR1 SGHAT and CDR2 FQNNGV. Trimming removed 0 bases from V and 2 bases from J, with 11 bases in between. Here the CDR3 reads CASSLERATAYEQYF. In DNA, the CDR3 is TGTGCCAGCAGCTTAGAAAGGGCCACTGCCTACGAGCAGTACTTC.

This clonotype was recorded a few times. The V and J genes are TRBV29-1 and TRBJ2-7, with 11 bases that match TRBD1. With 6 bases clipped from V and 6 bases from J, the junction kept 7 bases outside the gene matches. Germline V lookup: CDR1 SQVTM, CDR2 ANQGSEA. The CDR3 has 13 residues. The CDR3 DNA is TGCAGCGTCCCGGGACAGGGGGTAGGCGAGCAGTACTTC. Protein product: CSVPGQGVGEQYF.

This clonotype was found many times. This chain links TRBV10-3 with TRBJ2-1, with 9 bases matching TRBD2. V trimming: 4 bases; J trimming: 4 bases; junction bases outside the gene matches: 2. Germline V gives CDR1 ENHRY, CDR2 SYGVKD. The CDR3 sequence is 14 residues long. CDR3 region: CAISAAGGYNEQFF. The CDR3 DNA follows: TGTGCCATCAGTGCCGCGGGAGGGTACAATGAGCAGTTCTTC.

This clonotype was seen at least ten times. The V and J genes are TRBV12-3 or TRBV12-4 and TRBJ1-1; D uncertain. The CDR3 sequence is 13 residues long. Between the trimmed V and J ends, which lost 3 bases and 4 bases, there was a span of 9 bases. The CDR3 DNA is TGTGCCAGCAGTTTGAAGCTGGCCACTGAAGCTTTCTTT. Amino acids: CASSLKLATEAFF.

This clonotype occurred many times. The chain employs TRBV4-3 and TRBJ2-7; TRBD1 is a possible D gene (6 bases). This CDR3 contains 15 residues. CDR1 LGHNA and CDR2 YSLEER come from the germline V gene. The V end was cut by 0 bases, the J end by 3 bases, with 12 bases between. CDR3 sequence: CASSQDTGWNYEQYF. The CDR3 DNA sequence: TGCGCCAGCAGCCAAGATACAGGGTGGAACTACGAGCAGTACTTC.

This clonotype was observed a few times. V and J are TRBV3-1 and TRBJ2-3; TRBD2 aligns across 9 bases. The CDR3 sequence is 14 residues long. The germline gives CDR1 LGHDT, CDR2 YNNKEL (reference sequence). V was clipped by 4 bases and J by 6 bases; unmatched bases: 5. CDR3 in DNA: TGTGCCAGCAGCCCAGCGGGGGGACGGGATACGCAGTATTTT. Its translation: CASSPAGGRDTQYF.

There are a few counts of this clonotype. The rearrangement joins TRBV6-5 to TRBJ2-6; D is undetermined. Per the germline V gene, CDR1 is MNHEY and CDR2 is SVGAGI. V lost 6 bases to trimming and J lost 0 bases, with 15 bases between them. The CDR3 spans 17 residues. This CDR3 reads CASSPYQSSSGANVLTF. CDR3 bases: TGTGCCAGCAGCCCCTATCAGAGCAGCTCTGGGGCCAACGTCCTGACTTTC.

This clonotype occurred many times. The V call is TRBV20-1, the J call TRBJ2-3; 7 nucleotides align to TRBD1. From germline, CDR1 is DFQATT and CDR2 SNEGSKA (reference sequence). J was trimmed by 2 bases and V by 3 bases; bases with no gene match: 5. The length of the CDR3 is 14 residues. The CDR3 here is CSARRQGNTDTQYF. The CDR3 DNA reads as TGCAGTGCTAGGCGACAGGGAAACACAGATACGCAGTATTTT.

Ten or more counts support this clonotype. The V call is TRBV6-6, the J call TRBJ2-5, with D possibly being TRBD2 (5 bases). V was pared by 4 bases and J by 5 bases, with 14 bases between. The CDR3 covers 14 residues. CDR1 is MNHNY, CDR2 SVGAGI, per germline (reference sequence). The CDR3 region has the DNA TGTGCCAGCAGTTCCCTCGGGAAGGTGGAGACCCAGTACTTC. As protein: CASSSLGKVETQYF.

This clonotype was recorded at least ten times. The V gene is TRBV27, the J gene TRBJ2-7; perhaps TRBD2 as D (6 bases). The CDR3 is 13 residues long. CDR1 and CDR2 from the germline V gene are MNHEY and SMNVEV (reference sequence). Trimming cost V 2 bases and J 7 bases, with 12 bases left between them. The CDR3 here is CASSLREGREQYF. CDR3 nucleotide sequence: TGTGCCAGCAGTTTAAGAGAAGGGAGGGAGCAGTACTTC.

This clonotype was counted many times. The chain is built from TRBV5-1 and TRBJ2-5; D ambiguous. V gave up 4 bases and J gave up 3 bases, with 13 bases separating them. Per germline, CDR1 SGHRS and CDR2 YFSETQ. The CDR3 loop spans 14 amino acids. Here the CDR3 DNA reads TGCGCCAGCAGCCCCGAGAGGTCGGAAGAGACCCAGTACTTC. It yields the protein CASSPERSEETQYF.

This clonotype was seen only a few times. The genes are TRBV20-1 and TRBJ1-1, with 7 bases aligning to TRBD1. J lost 1 base, V lost 7 bases, and 3 bases had no gene match. Germline CDR1 and CDR2: DFQATT and SNEGSKA (reference sequence). There are 12 residues in the CDR3. The CDR3 nucleotides read TGCAGTGTTGGACAGGCGAACACTGAAGCTTTCTTT. Its protein product is CSVGQANTEAFF.

This clonotype was seen more than once but under ten times. This sequence joins TRBV28 and TRBJ1-2, with D possibly being TRBD1 (6 bases). V lost 5 bases, J lost 0 bases, and 16 bases lay in between. Germline lookup yields CDR1 MDHEN and CDR2 SYDVKM. The CDR3 runs 16 residues. The chain's CDR3 is CASSGPPGAANYGYTF. The DNA of the CDR3 is TGTGCCAGCAGTGGCCCTCCGGGGGCCGCTAACTATGGCTACACCTTC.

This clonotype has only a few counts. The rearrangement uses TRBV12-3 or TRBV12-4 and TRBJ1-4; D perhaps matches TRBD1 (5 bases). V dropped 3 bases and J dropped 10 bases, with 9 bases sitting between them. This CDR3 is built from 12 residues. CDR3 coding DNA: TGTGCCAGCAGTTTGGGGGAGGGAAAACTGTTTTTT. This encodes CASSLGEGKLFF.

This clonotype has a count of ten or more. The chain joins TRBV12-5 to TRBJ1-1; maybe TRBD1 (5 bases). The CDR3 extends over 15 amino acids. Trimming took off 1 base at V and 1 base at J, with 10 bases between the two ends. From germline, CDR1 is LGHNT and CDR2 FRNRAP. The CDR3 here is CASGLGQFTNTEAFF. In DNA, the CDR3 is TGTGCTAGTGGTTTGGGACAGTTTACGAACACTGAAGCTTTCTTT.

Many counts were recorded for this clonotype. The chain employs TRBV6-5 and TRBJ1-2; TRBD1 agrees at 8 bases. The CDR3 consists of 11 residues. V was pared by 3 bases and J by 12 bases, with 3 bases of the junction left unmatched. Per germline, CDR1 MNHEY and CDR2 SVGAGI. The CDR3 is CASSYSGQDTF. In nucleotides, the CDR3 is TGTGCCAGCAGTTATTCGGGACAGGACACCTTC.

This chain connects TRBV28 to TRBJ2-3, with 8 bases matching TRBD2. CDR1 is MDHEN, CDR2 SYDVKM, per germline. The ends lost 9 bases at V and 2 bases at J; junction bases unmatched: 4. This CDR3 comprises 13 residues. CDR3 DNA sequence: TGTGCCAGTCTAGCGGGCCTCACAGATACGCAGTATTTT. This sequence encodes CASLAGLTDTQYF.

In its sample, this clonotype was seen many times. V is TRBV5-1 and J is TRBJ2-1, with D perhaps matching TRBD2 (6 bases). Trimming shortened V by 0 bases and J by 4 bases, and 8 bases separated the two germline ends. This CDR3 is 14 amino acids long. Germline V gene lookup returns CDR1 SGHRS and CDR2 YFSETQ. CDR3 sequence (DNA): TGCGCCAGCAGCTTGGAACGGGGGTACAATGAGCAGTTCTTC. Amino acids: CASSLERGYNEQFF.

This clonotype was seen repeatedly, ten times or more. The gene calls are TRBV29-1 and TRBJ2-7, with D hard to call. Per the germline V gene, CDR1 is SQVTM and CDR2 is ANQGSEA. V was shortened by 4 bases and J by 2 bases, with 9 bases between the two germline ends. The CDR3 is 12 residues long. The CDR3 protein is CSVVVPTYEQYF. The CDR3 DNA is TGCAGCGTTGTAGTCCCAACCTACGAGCAGTACTTC.